Given below is one T cell receptor beta chain in context. This entry is derived from a study of blood T cell repertoires in COVID-19. Whole-study context: The origin of the acute and convalescent COVID-19 samples was the United States, Italy and Spain.

The method was immunoSEQ multiplex PCR; TCRdb's version includes in-frame clones alone and lacks a portion of them. The sample has some 110,000 clones, approximately 81% seen once; the top ten hold approximately 1.5%. Germline V lookup: CDR1 MNHEY, CDR2 SVGAGI. V lost 6 bases and J lost 3, with 11 bases in between. There are 13 residues in the CDR3. Material: peripheral blood. The clonotype was recovered from a man aged 40-50 years with acute or convalescent COVID-19. V usage is TRBV6-5 and J usage is TRBJ1-2; D unresolved. The CDR3 DNA reads TGTGCCAGCAGACAATCCACGCACTATGGCTACACCTTC. It is translated as CASRQSTHYGYTF.